This TCR beta chain emerged from a study of CD8+CD57+ T cells in acquired aplastic anemia (dated by TCRdb to 2016 to 2019). About the full investigation: Extracted DNA from sorted CD4+ and CD8+ cells averaged approximately 3 ug, ranging from about 0.19 to 30 ug. Mean read counts for healthy donor samples were about 9.8 million for CD4+ cells and under 14 million for CD8+ cells. The research as a whole found: No significant difference in CD8+ Simpson's diversity was found between patients and healthy controls (P=0.060). Roughly 29 CD8+ CDR3 sequences were shared between patients and controls but appeared highly expressed in patients and within their immunodominant clones.

Profiling of TCR beta VDJ combinations and CDR3 sequences used genomic DNA as the template. TCR repertoire sequencing was run on an Illumina HiSeq 2000. For the original study's pipeline: TRBV/TRBJ rearrangement plots, CDR3 size and DJ length profiles, and Simpson's diversity index were used to assess repertoires. The immunodominant clone was defined as the most abundant DNA sequence in deep sequencing data. CDR3 amino acid sequences were checked for sharing between subjects and were compared against published repertoires and the VDJdb database. TCRdb took the public reads, trimmed them with fastp at Q25, ran MiXCR for clone calling and kept in-frame beta chains. Entries that share a CDR3 protein sequence are merged under the most common genes and DNA. For this entry, the V and J calls and clone size follow TCRdb and not the study's own pipeline. This sample has a few hundred thousand distinct CDR3 sequences in its table, and roughly 68% of those were observed once. The ten most abundant clones make up 4% of the sample.

In this sample, this clonotype turned up many times. The antigen it recognizes is unknown. Per-base quality was not reported, and no clone a single base away is much larger than it. TCR repertoires of sorted CD4+ and CD8+ blood T cells from severe aplastic anemia patients and healthy subjects were deep-sequenced in the study. Ficoll-Paque density gradient centrifugation was used to isolate peripheral blood mononuclear cells. CD4+ and CD8+ T cells were sorted by FACS or magnetic beads before DNA extraction. Inclusive of the bounding cysteine and phenylalanine, the CDR3 is 20 residues long. Only CDR3 DNA is held: 60 bases, read in frame from base 1. Germline trimming: 0 bases from V, 4 bases from J; junction bases outside gene matches: 10. Based on the germline V gene, the CDR1 and CDR2 sequences are SGHAT and FQNNGV.

The sequence is built from TRBV11-2 and TRBJ2-1, with 15 central nucleotides matching TRBD2. Sequenced: sorted CD4+, CD8+, or CD8+CD57+ T cells (not recorded which) from PBMCs. This clonotype originated in a human donor in good health, serving as a control. The sequenced DNA: TGTGCCAGCAGCTTAGATGGACTAGCGGGGGGGCAGGCCGATTACAATGAGCAGTTCTTC. It translates as CASSLDGLAGGQADYNEQFF.